In its sample, the clone carrying this T cell receptor (beta chain) was seen once. The antigen is undetermined. This sample stems from a study of cytomegalovirus exposure and HLA in healthy donors. Study observations and caveats: Testing in vitro showed a few CMV-associated chains specific for CMV antigens.

Both 60 Vbeta primers and 13 Jbeta primers went into the PCR. Original processing notes: The authors later counted 70 million to 85 million unique TCR beta chains, some 9.9 million of them shared. Method: immunoSEQ multiplex PCR; TCRdb's copy keeps in-frame clones and lacks some. V, J and clone size were drawn from that table, and D and trimming were deduced from the DNA. Among about 130,000 clones listed, roughly 71% were seen once. The CDR3 consists of 14 residues. The germline V and J ends were trimmed by 5 bases and 5 bases, with 16 bases remaining between them. Germline assignment: CDR1 KGHSH and CDR2 LQKENI.

The TCR originated in a woman in her forties or fifties in good health and CMV-seropositive. The genes are TRBV18 and TRBJ2-7; the D gene is possibly TRBD2 (7 bases). Sequences were obtained from PBMCs. The chain's CDR3 is CASSVRAGDNEQYF. The CDR3 DNA reads as TGTGCCAGCTCAGTGAGGGCGGGGGACAACGAGCAGTACTTC.